The source of this T cell receptor (beta chain) is a study of early stage breast cancer tumors. General study points: Tumors had roughly 2.5-fold higher T cell density than normal breast. Blood repertoires resembled normal breast more than tumor. Enriched TCRB sequences shared across patients were mostly commonly generated sequences. Functional markers like CD4, CD8 and FOXP3 were missed in bulk sequencing.

A remark on this clone: As yet, its antigen is unknown.

Generated by immunoSEQ multiplex PCR, the TCRdb table keeps only in-frame clones and is missing some. The sample carries 9,500 to 11,000 clones, over 70% recorded once. The CDR3 totals 10 residues. V was clipped by 9 bases and J by 4 bases, with 6 bases between them. Germline V gives CDR1 MNHNY, CDR2 SVGAGI (reference sequence). The sequence was obtained from a person aged 65 to 85 with breast cancer. Sequenced material: breast tumor tissue. This sequence joins TRBV6-6 and TRBJ1-1; no clear D gene. CDR3 residues: CASLSTEAFF. Here the CDR3 DNA reads TGTGCCAGTCTAAGCACTGAAGCTTTCTTT.